Below, 28 T cell receptor beta chains from the same sample are listed, as sequenced in a study of molecular identifiers for immune sequencing clone quantification. TCRdb reprocessed the PCR reads via MiXCR and lists one record per CDR3 protein. The sample includes a few hundred thousand distinct CDR3 sequences, under 30% of them seen just once. Sample: naive CD8+ T cells from blood, with Jurkat cell RNA spiked in. The subset is: FACS-sorted CD8+CD4-CCR7+CD45RA+ naive T cells. The origin of the receptors is a human donor in good health. Some libraries in this study had Jurkat cell RNA spiked in.

This clonotype was detected ten times or more. The chain joins TRBV13 to TRBJ2-7; D ambiguous. The V end lost 0 bases, the J end lost 2 bases, and 8 bases lay between the germline ends. The CDR3 is made up of 14 amino acids. The V gene's germline CDR1 is PRHDT and CDR2 FYEKMQ (reference sequence). The CDR3 coding sequence is TGTGCCAGCAGCTTAGGTGGGCGTCCCTACGAGCAGTACTTC. Its translation is CASSLGGRPYEQYF.

With respect to this clonotype: It may be a read error: a sequence one base away is much more abundant. The chain couples TRBV9 to TRBJ1-1; D gene unclear. Germline loops: CDR1 SGDLS, CDR2 YYNGEE. V dropped 1 base and J dropped 6 bases, with 16 bases sitting between them. The CDR3 extends over 15 amino acids. CDR3 protein: CASSVLPALHPEAFF. The DNA for the CDR3 is TGTGCCAGCAGCGTATTACCGGCCCTACACCCTGAAGCTTTCTTT.

The chain recombines TRBV4-3 with TRBJ2-5, with a tentative D call TRBD2 (6 bases). The germline V gene encodes CDR1 LGHNA and CDR2 YSLEER. Trimming took 3 bases from V and 5 from J, leaving 19 bases between them. The CDR3 covers 16 residues. CDR3 residues: CASSQHDGGATETQYF. CDR3 bases: TGCGCCAGCAGCCAGCACGATGGAGGGGCCACGGAGACCCAGTACTTC.

As for this clonotype: Being one base from a much bigger clone, this may be a read error. This chain links TRBV7-2 with TRBJ2-7; perhaps TRBD1 as D (6 bases). Germline CDR1 SGHTA, CDR2 FQGNSA. This CDR3 has 14 residues. The V end lost 6 bases, the J end lost 5 bases, and 17 bases lay between the germline ends. The CDR3 region is CASSPARTDHEQYF. CDR3 DNA: TGTGCCAGCAGTCCCGCCCGGACAGACCACGAGCAGTACTTC.

The V gene is TRBV11-3, the J gene TRBJ2-7; D may be TRBD1 (5 bases). The CDR3 has 13 residues. Germline V lookup: CDR1 SGHNT, CDR2 YENEEA. V lost 3 bases and J 2 bases, leaving 8 bases between the germline ends. CDR3: CASSLTVTYEQYF. The CDR3 region has the DNA TGTGCCAGCAGCTTGACAGTTACCTACGAGCAGTACTTC.

The chain recombines TRBV4-3 with TRBJ2-5; TRBD2 might be the D (6 bases). This CDR3 has 14 amino acids. Trimming shortened V by 0 bases and J by 5 bases, and 10 bases separated the two germline ends. The germline gives CDR1 LGHNA, CDR2 YSLEER. CDR3 sequence: CASSQESGRETQYF. CDR3 nucleotide sequence: TGCGCCAGCAGCCAAGAGTCAGGGAGGGAGACCCAGTACTTC.

This clonotype was seen more than once but under ten times. This chain connects TRBV2 to TRBJ2-7, with 7 bases lining up with TRBD1. The junction had 8 bases not matched to a gene; V was cut back by 0 bases and J by 3 bases. The CDR3 extends over 16 amino acids. CDR1 SNHLY and CDR2 FYNNEI come from the germline V gene. DNA of the CDR3: TGTGCCAGCAGTGAAGCCCCCGGGACAGCTCTCTACGAGCAGTACTTC. Its protein is CASSEAPGTALYEQYF. The whole variable domain, filled in from reference TRBV2 and TRBJ2-7, reads EPEVTQTPSHQVTQMGQEVILRCVPISNHLYFYWYRQILGQKVEFLVSFYNNEISEKSEIFDDQFSVERPDGSNFTLKIRSTKLEDSAMYFCASSEAPGTALYEQYFGPGTRLTVT.

This clonotype was seen only once. The chain is built from TRBV12-3 or TRBV12-4 and TRBJ2-7; D could derive from TRBD1 or TRBD2 (5 bases each). The CDR3 is made up of 14 amino acids. V lost 6 bases, J lost 6 bases, and 18 bases lay in between. This CDR3 is CASSPAGRDREQYF. The CDR3 nucleotides are TGTGCCAGCAGCCCGGCGGGCAGGGACCGCGAGCAGTACTTC.

The chain couples TRBV12-3 or TRBV12-4 to TRBJ2-3; no clear D. The CDR3 totals 15 residues. V lost 6 bases and J 2 bases, leaving 15 bases between the germline ends. The CDR3 protein is CASRAQLGITDTQYF. CDR3 DNA: TGTGCCAGCAGGGCGCAGTTGGGGATCACAGATACGCAGTATTTT.

Worth noting for this clonotype: With a much larger clone just one base away, this may be a read error. The conserved phenylalanine or tryptophan normally closing the CDR3 is absent here, so this likely arose from a read error. J is TRBJ1-1 and V is TRBV3-1; maybe TRBD1 (5 bases). Trimming left V 0 bases short and J 1 base short, with 9 bases between. The CDR3 has 15 amino acids. Germline V lookup: CDR1 LGHDT, CDR2 YNNKEL (reference sequence). CDR3 loop: CASSQDLGENTEAFL. DNA of the CDR3: TGTGCCAGCAGCCAAGATTTGGGGGAGAACACTGAAGCTTTCCTT.

This clonotype was picked up a small number of times. The gene calls are TRBV27 and TRBJ1-4; possibly TRBD1 for D (5 bases). V lost 2 bases to trimming and J lost 3 bases, with 7 bases between them. Germline V gene lookup returns CDR1 MNHEY and CDR2 SMNVEV (reference sequence). This CDR3 comprises 14 residues. This CDR3 reads CASSLLGANEKLFF. The CDR3 coding sequence is TGTGCCAGCAGTTTACTGGGGGCTAATGAAAAACTGTTTTTT.

The chain has TRBV4-3 and TRBJ2-7; 9 bases align to TRBD2. This CDR3 is 15 amino acids long. Per the germline V gene, CDR1 is LGHNA and CDR2 is YSLEER. After removal of 0 bases from V and 4 bases from J, the junction contained 4 bases not matched to a gene. The DNA of the CDR3 is TGCGCCAGCAGCCAAGAGAGTAGCGGGGGTTACGAGCAGTACTTC. Encoded protein: CASSQESSGGYEQYF.

The V gene is TRBV20-1, the J gene TRBJ2-3; the D gene could be TRBD1 or TRBD2 (5 bases each). Germline V gives CDR1 DFQATT, CDR2 SNEGSKA (reference sequence). The CDR3 loop spans 17 amino acids. Trimming cost V 1 base and J 2 bases, with 19 bases left between them. CDR3 sequence reads: CSARGDRHAEDTDTQYF. In DNA form, the CDR3 reads TGCAGTGCTAGAGGGGACCGTCACGCGGAGGACACAGATACGCAGTATTTT.

Ten or more counts support this clonotype. The J gene is TRBJ1-5, the V gene TRBV6-5; D is unresolved. The length of the CDR3 is 13 residues. Germline values: CDR1 MNHEY, CDR2 SVGAGI. V was pared by 3 bases and J by 3 bases, with 6 bases between. This chain's CDR3 is CASSYDPNQPQHF. The CDR3 region has the DNA TGTGCCAGCAGTTATGATCCCAATCAGCCCCAGCATTTT.

This clonotype was seen more than once but under ten times. The V gene is TRBV4-1, the J gene TRBJ2-1, with TRBD2 matching over 8 bases. CDR3 length equals 16 residues. Trimming cost V 3 bases and J 4 bases; bases outside gene matches: 8. The germline V gene encodes CDR1 MGHRA and CDR2 YSYEKL. The CDR3 region has the DNA TGCGCCAGCAGCCAGGAAACTAGCGGTTATTACAATGAGCAGTTCTTC. As protein: CASSQETSGYYNEQFF.

This clonotype appeared many times. The chain links TRBV12-3 or TRBV12-4 to TRBJ2-3; weak D call: TRBD2 (5 bases). Trimming cost V 6 bases and J 6 bases, with 16 bases left between them. CDR3 size: 14 residues. The chain's CDR3 is CASRSGLRPDTQYF. The CDR3 DNA reads as TGTGCCAGCAGAAGCGGACTGCGCCCGGATACGCAGTATTTT.

With respect to this clonotype: The junction shows a germline mismatch at one end, possibly a read error. The rearrangement uses TRBV14 and TRBJ2-3, with a weak D call TRBD2 (5 bases). Germline CDR1 and CDR2: SGHDN and FVKESK. CDR3 length: 16 residues. The CDR3 DNA is TGTGCCAGCAGCCAAGACCTGTCCCCTAGCACAGATACGCAGTGTTTT. Its protein product is CASSQDLSPSTDTQCF.

Concerning this clonotype itself: Compared with germline, one end of the junction differs, possibly owing to a read error. The chain employs TRBV27 and TRBJ1-4, with a tentative D call TRBD1 (5 bases). Germline lookup yields CDR1 MNHEY and CDR2 SMNVEV (reference sequence). CDR3 length equals 14 residues. DNA of the CDR3: TGTGCCAGCAGTCCAGGGACCGGGACTGAAAAACCGTTTTTT. It codes for CASSPGTGTEKPFF.

V and J are TRBV15 and TRBJ2-7, with D possibly matching TRBD1 (5 bases). The V gene lost 5 bases and the J gene lost 2 bases, with 16 bases spanning the gap. Germline-derived CDR1 and CDR2 are LNHNV and YYDKDF (reference sequence). The CDR3 has 15 residues. The CDR3 DNA is TGTGCCACCAGCGGGAATGGGGCAGACCCCTACGAGCAGTACTTC. Its translation is CATSGNGADPYEQYF.

This clonotype has a single count. A much larger clonotype is one base distant, so this may be a read error. This chain connects TRBV5-4 to TRBJ2-7; 7 nucleotides align to TRBD2. CDR1 and CDR2 (germline): SGHNT, YYREEE (reference sequence). The CDR3 runs to 15 residues. CDR3: CASGLVASGRDEQYF. The CDR3 nucleotides read TGTGCCAGCGGCTTGGTGGCTAGCGGTCGGGACGAGCAGTACTTC.

The V and J genes are TRBV19 and TRBJ2-7; the match to TRBD2 covers 7 bases. The J segment lost 4 bases and the V segment lost 4 bases, leaving 4 bases of the junction unmatched. In germline, CDR1 is LNHDA, CDR2 SQIVND (reference sequence). This CDR3 contains 13 residues. CDR3 in amino acids: CASSTVGGYEQYF. CDR3 DNA sequence: TGTGCCAGTAGTACGGTCGGGGGGTACGAGCAGTACTTC.

The chain has TRBV28 and TRBJ1-5, with TRBD1 identical over 7 bases. This CDR3 spans 15 amino acids. Trimming took 6 bases from V and 0 from J; bases not matched to a gene: 5. Germline V gene data show CDR1 as MDHEN and CDR2 as SYDVKM. The CDR3 protein is CASREQGTSNQPQHF. CDR3 nucleotides: TGTGCCAGCAGGGAACAGGGGACTAGCAATCAGCCCCAGCATTTT.

Details on this clonotype: A junction boundary mismatches the germline segment, possibly from a read error. The rearrangement joins TRBV6-1 to TRBJ2-3; D is ambiguous. The germline gives CDR1 MNHNS, CDR2 SASEGT. This CDR3 has 15 amino acids. CDR3 in amino acids: CAGSPRVRSTDTQYF. The CDR3 region has the DNA TGTGCCGGCAGCCCCCGAGTGCGGAGCACAGATACGCAGTATTTT.

At least ten counts were recorded for this clonotype. The V gene is TRBV5-1, the J gene TRBJ2-3; TRBD1 matches at 9 bases. This CDR3 contains 15 residues. Trimming at V came to 4 bases and at J to 3 bases, leaving 6 bases not matched to a gene. Per the germline V gene, CDR1 is SGHRS and CDR2 is YFSETQ. The CDR3 coding sequence is TGCGCCAGCAGCCTGCGGACAGGGGTGACAGATACGCAGTATTTT. Protein sequence: CASSLRTGVTDTQYF.

The rearrangement uses TRBV4-1 and TRBJ1-2; 11 nucleotides match TRBD1. This CDR3 is built from 15 residues. Germline-derived CDR1 and CDR2 are MGHRA and YSYEKL. V lost 7 bases, J lost 0 bases, and 4 bases stayed unmatched. The CDR3 region is CASTWTGGTNYGYTF. DNA of the CDR3: TGCGCCAGCACTTGGACAGGGGGCACTAACTATGGCTACACCTTC.

A word on this clonotype: This may come from a read error, since a much larger clone is one base off. Without the conserved terminal phenylalanine or tryptophan, this CDR3 likely stems from a read error. The chain links TRBV4-3 to TRBJ1-4, with a weak D call TRBD1 (5 bases). CDR3 length equals 13 residues. V was shortened by 0 bases and J by 13 bases, with 12 bases between the two germline ends. The germline V gene encodes CDR1 LGHNA and CDR2 YSLEER. CDR3 coding DNA: TGCGCCAGCAGCCAAGATCGGGCCGGGGGACTGTTTGTT. Its protein product is CASSQDRAGGLFV.

The sample holds many counts of this clonotype. This sequence joins TRBV5-1 and TRBJ2-5; D remains unclear. Germline CDR1 is SGHRS and CDR2 is YFSETQ. V was cut by 1 base and J by 3 bases, with 10 bases left in between. The CDR3 covers 14 residues. The CDR3 DNA reads as TGCGCCAGCAGCTTGTTCGTAGGAAAAGAGACCCAGTACTTC. This gives the protein CASSLFVGKETQYF.

Of note for this clonotype: Germline and junction disagree at one end, which may indicate a read error. The chain recombines TRBV5-6 with TRBJ1-3; D unresolved. The V gene's germline CDR1 is SGHDT and CDR2 YYEEEE. The CDR3 is 8 amino acids. The CDR3 coding sequence is TGTGCCAGCCTTAAGTATATTTTT. Translated, it gives CASLKYIF.